A selection of T cell receptor beta chains follows, all from one sample in a study of human T cells and chemical hapten exposure. TCRdb re-called the 5' RACE reads with MiXCR, one entry per CDR3 protein. The table includes 81,000 or so distinct CDR3 sequences, under 10% detected once. All receptors come from a male donor in good health. The CDR3 runs from the conserved cysteine through the conserved F or W.

v_gene	j_gene	CDR3aa
TRBV16	TRBJ1-1	CASSQGGQGMYTEAFF
TRBV7-2	TRBJ2-7	CASSLDAGPPYEQYF
TRBV6-2/TRBV6-3	TRBJ1-5	CASSYGWGNSNQPQHF
TRBV6-5	TRBJ2-1	CASSYVDMGLYNEQFF
TRBV4-1	TRBJ1-5	CASSQGETDNQPQHF
TRBV29-1	TRBJ2-3	CSVTGLTYTDTQYF
TRBV14	TRBJ2-3	CASSQGTGLNTDTQYF
TRBV12-3/TRBV12-4	TRBJ1-2	CASSLGSGNRLYGYTF
TRBV6-5	TRBJ1-1	CASSYPAATEAFF
TRBV4-1	TRBJ2-7	CASSQSGGTAYEQYF
TRBV3-1	TRBJ1-2	CASSQNAGGGYTF
TRBV12-3/TRBV12-4	TRBJ1-5	CASIIGGGSNQPQHF
TRBV5-4	TRBJ1-1	CASSFNRGATEAFF
TRBV7-3	TRBJ2-3	CASSSGQVLDTQYF
TRBV7-9	TRBJ2-7	CASSLRRTSGSSEQYF
TRBV4-2	TRBJ2-3	CASSPGLADSTDTQYF
TRBV3-1	TRBJ2-2	CASRPKRTGELFF
TRBV27	TRBJ2-7	CASGGTGVSYEQYF
TRBV20-1	TRBJ1-5	CSANQENQPQHF